Listed below are T cell receptor beta chains from one sample, sequenced in a study of blood T cell repertoires in COVID-19. Repertoires were generated with immunoSEQ multiplex PCR, while TCRdb's copy carries only in-frame clones and drops some. In the table there are more than 80,000 clones, less than 90% of which are singletons. Sequenced: peripheral blood. These receptors all come from a man older than 75 with acute or convalescent COVID-19. Both conserved end residues are part of each CDR3. A D gene is named only where the DNA matches it firmly. For some rows the clone size is stated as once, few or many, or as a class when expanded; others skip it.

CDR3: CASSDRAGEQYF
DNA: TGTGCCAGCAGCGACAGGGCTGGCGAGCAGTACTTC
size: .
V: TRBV6-6
J: TRBJ2-7
D: TRBD1

CDR3: CASSPARNSYNEQFF
DNA: TGCGCCAGCAGCCCGGCTAGGAATTCCTACAATGAGCAGTTCTTC
size: .
V: TRBV5-1
J: TRBJ2-1
D: .

CDR3: CASSIMAGGTDTQYF
DNA: TGTGCCAGTAGTATAATGGCGGGAGGCACAGATACGCAGTATTTT
size: .
V: TRBV19
J: TRBJ2-3
D: TRBD2

CDR3: CAWSTPTSGTYNEQFF
DNA: TGTGCCTGGAGTACGCCTACTAGCGGGACCTACAATGAGCAGTTCTTC
size: .
V: TRBV30
J: TRBJ2-1
D: TRBD2

CDR3: CASSSSGTGNGYTF
DNA: TGTGCCAGCAGCTCATCCGGGACAGGGAATGGCTACACCTTC
size: .
V: TRBV7-8
J: TRBJ1-2
D: TRBD1

CDR3: CASSQLPTGLGYIQYF
DNA: TGTGCCAGCTCACAACTACCGACAGGTCTGGGATACATTCAATACTTC
size: .
V: TRBV18
J: TRBJ2-4
D: .

CDR3: CASTTGVAGRSGYTF
DNA: TGTGCCAGCACCACTGGGGTGGCAGGGAGGTCTGGCTACACCTTC
size: once
V: TRBV28
J: TRBJ1-2
D: .

CDR3: CASSRGRSPGGTEAFF
DNA: TGCGCCAGCAGCCGCGGCAGGTCTCCGGGAGGCACTGAAGCTTTCTTT
size: .
V: TRBV5-1
J: TRBJ1-1
D: .

CDR3: CASSIGGNTGELFF
DNA: TGTGCCAGTAGTATAGGCGGGAACACCGGGGAGCTGTTTTTT
size: .
V: TRBV19
J: TRBJ2-2
D: .

CDR3: CASNPGDLRGYTF
DNA: TGTGCCAGCAACCCAGGGGATTTACGTGGCTACACCTTC
size: few
V: TRBV6-6
J: TRBJ1-2
D: .

CDR3: CASSQLTPGTSLQFF
DNA: TGTGCTAGCAGCCAACTAACCCCGGGAACTAGCCTCCAGTTCTTC
size: .
V: TRBV7-7
J: TRBJ2-1
D: .

CDR3: CASSERGSEAFF
DNA: TGTGCCAGCAGCGAGCGAGGCTCTGAAGCTTTCTTT
size: .
V: TRBV3-1/TRBV3-2
J: TRBJ1-1
D: .

CDR3: CASSYSGLAGVYNEQFF
DNA: TGTGCCAGCAGTTACTCCGGACTAGCGGGAGTTTACAATGAGCAGTTCTTC
size: .
V: TRBV6-2/TRBV6-3
J: TRBJ2-1
D: TRBD2

CDR3: CASSYYPRGEQYF
DNA: TGTGCCAGCAGTTACTACCCCAGGGGCGAGCAGTACTTC
size: .
V: TRBV6-5
J: TRBJ2-7
D: .

CDR3: CASSLSGSKQETQYF
DNA: TGTGCCAGCAGCCTTAGCGGGAGCAAACAAGAGACCCAGTACTTC
size: .
V: TRBV5-4
J: TRBJ2-5
D: TRBD2

CDR3: CASSLLGTEGNTIYF
DNA: TGTGCCAGCAGCTTACTAGGGACAGAGGGAAACACCATATATTTT
size: .
V: TRBV11-2
J: TRBJ1-3
D: TRBD1

CDR3: CASNTDRQGNTGELFF
DNA: TGTGCCAGCAATACCGACAGACAAGGCAACACCGGGGAGCTGTTTTTT
size: .
V: TRBV7-9
J: TRBJ2-2
D: .

CDR3: CAIRGEGEQYF
DNA: TGTGCCATCAGAGGGGAGGGCGAGCAGTACTTC
size: .
V: TRBV10-3
J: TRBJ2-7
D: TRBD2

CDR3: CASSSPRTSIHEQYF
DNA: TGTGCCAGCAGTTCCCCCCGGACTAGCATACACGAGCAGTACTTC
size: .
V: TRBV28
J: TRBJ2-7
D: TRBD2